These 8 T cell receptor beta chains were sequenced from one sample in a study of T cells after yellow fever vaccination. TCRdb re-analysed the 5' RACE reads in MiXCR, keeping a single row per CDR3 protein. The data hold around 500,000 distinct CDR3 sequences, with 21% observed a single time. This specimen was PBMCs, taken approximately 22 days after the first yellow fever vaccination. The receptors were sampled from a young man who received the YFV17D yellow fever vaccine.

This clonotype was recorded a few times. The chain employs TRBV25-1 and TRBJ2-5; 7 bases line up with TRBD1. The CDR3 is 14 residues long. Germline V lookup: CDR1 MGHDK, CDR2 SYGVNS. V shed 9 bases and J 13 bases; nucleotides not matched to a gene: 20. CDR3 nucleotide sequence: TGTGCCAGAACTGACCAGGGGGAATGTCGAGGAGGGTACTTC. It translates to CARTDQGECRGGYF.

The chain carries TRBV12-3 or TRBV12-4 and TRBJ2-7; tentatively, D is TRBD2 (5 bases). Trimming pared 3 bases from V and 1 base from J, leaving 10 bases between. CDR3 length: 14 amino acids. The CDR3 spells CASSFGRRSYEQYF. The CDR3 nucleotides read TGTGCCAGCAGTTTTGGCAGGAGGTCCTACGAGCAGTACTTC.

This clonotype was observed a few times. The chain joins TRBV5-1 to TRBJ2-2, with 7 bases fitting TRBD1. This CDR3 comprises 14 residues. The V segment lost 5 bases and the J segment 3 bases; nucleotides outside the gene matches: 4. Germline V gives CDR1 SGHRS, CDR2 YFSETQ. This CDR3 reads CASRRDSHTGELFF. DNA for the CDR3: TGCGCCAGCAGGAGGGACAGCCACACCGGGGAGCTGTTTTTT.

This clonotype showed up many times. The chain carries TRBV15 and TRBJ2-7; 8 nucleotides line up with TRBD1. The CDR3 is 15 amino acids. Trimming at V came to 1 base and at J to 2 bases, leaving 4 bases not matched to a gene. The V gene's germline CDR1 is LNHNV and CDR2 YYDKDF (reference sequence). For the CDR3, the DNA is TGTGCCACCAGCAGAGGACAGGGGCGGACCTACGAGCAGTACTTC. Amino acids: CATSRGQGRTYEQYF.

This rearrangement joins TRBV20-1 to TRBJ2-1, with 10 bases that match TRBD2. Germline CDR1 reads DFQATT; CDR2 reads SNEGSKA (reference sequence). There are 14 residues in the CDR3. The trim removed 6 bases at V and 8 bases at J, leaving 10 bases unmatched. CDR3 amino acids: CSANSASGGDEQFF. CDR3 nucleotides: TGCAGTGCCAACTCCGCTAGCGGGGGCGATGAGCAGTTCTTC.

This clonotype occurred many times. The rearrangement links TRBV9 to TRBJ1-2; no reliable D call. Between the trimmed V and J ends, which lost 4 bases and 8 bases, there was a span of 18 bases. The CDR3 is made up of 14 amino acids. The germline V gene has CDR1 SGDLS and CDR2 YYNGEE. CDR3 nucleotides: TGTGCCAGCAGCACCGGGGTCCCCCGCGGAGGCTACACCTTC. This translates into CASSTGVPRGGYTF.

This clonotype was seen a handful of times. Here the CDR3 reads CASSQAGTNYEQYF. The CDR3, as DNA: TGCGCCAGCAGCCAAGCCGGGACTAACTACGAGCAGTACTTC. The chain links TRBV4-1 to TRBJ2-7; 7 nucleotides line up with TRBD2. The V segment lost 1 base and the J segment 3 bases; nucleotides outside the gene matches: 3. There are 14 residues in the CDR3. Germline CDR1 and CDR2: MGHRA and YSYEKL.

In this sample, this clonotype turned up a few times. The V and J genes are TRBV7-9 and TRBJ1-1; 7 bases are shared with TRBD1. Germline V gives CDR1 SEHNR, CDR2 FQNEAQ (reference sequence). The V and J ends lost 6 bases and 3 bases, in that order; junction bases with no gene match: 4. This CDR3 region has 13 residues. The CDR3: CASRSTGDTEAFF. In DNA form, the CDR3 reads TGTGCCAGCAGGTCAACAGGGGACACTGAAGCTTTCTTT.